The 20 T cell receptor beta chains given below trace back to one sample, sequenced in a study of tumor-infiltrating lymphocytes in primary liver carcinoma. With a constant-region primer, TCR beta cDNA was made from approximately 500 ng of total RNA. Amplification in three nested multiplex PCR rounds with slightly modified ARM-PCR gave rise to TCR beta libraries. A C-beta reverse primer and TRBV1-TRBV30 forward primers served in each of the first two PCR rounds, at around 10 cycles apiece. Using its own MiXCR run on the multiplex PCR reads, TCRdb lists one record per CDR3 protein. The data show approximately 330,000 distinct CDR3 sequences, around 60% seen once. The source of the blood RNA was unsorted whole blood, and germline DNA was extracted as well. Material for sequencing was peripheral blood. These receptors all come from a man aged 40-55 years with primary liver carcinoma and hepatitis B virus infection.

This clonotype occurred many times. The chain links TRBV6-1 to TRBJ2-3; 7 bases are shared with TRBD2. The CDR3 consists of 14 residues. Looked up from germline, CDR1 is MNHNS and CDR2 is SASEGT. Germline trimming cut 7 bases from V and 0 bases from J; bases unmatched to any gene: 4. In DNA form, the CDR3 reads TGTGCCAGCAAATCGGGGGGTAGCACAGATACGCAGTATTTT. It codes for CASKSGGSTDTQYF.

The rearrangement links TRBV11-2 to TRBJ2-5; TRBD1 might be the D (5 bases). Between the trimmed V and J ends, which lost 0 bases and 9 bases, there was a span of 8 bases. CDR1 and CDR2 from the germline V gene are SGHAT and FQNNGV. The CDR3 is 12 residues long. CDR3 DNA: TGTGCCAGCAGCTTAGATCAGGGTCCCCAGTACTTC. Translation gives CASSLDQGPQYF.

Points on this clonotype: The CDR3 end shows no conserved phenylalanine or tryptophan, and so a read error is likely. The chain uses TRBV11-2 and TRBJ2-5; no definite D call. Germline CDR1 reads SGHAT; CDR2 reads FQNNGV. Trimming pared 3 bases from V and 1 base from J, leaving 12 bases between. This CDR3 comprises 15 residues. This chain's CDR3 is CASSLWASVQETQYS. The CDR3 region has the DNA TGTGCCAGCAGCTTGTGGGCGAGTGTCCAAGAGACCCAGTACTCC.

This clonotype has a single count. The chain couples TRBV28 to TRBJ1-2, with D tentatively TRBD1 (5 bases). Germline CDR1 and CDR2: MDHEN and SYDVKM. Deletions cut 5 bases from V and 1 base from J, with 17 bases between. The CDR3 length is 16 residues. CDR3 in DNA: TGTGCCAGCAGTCCTTCCGAGACAGCCTTTAACTATGGCTACACCTTC. Amino acids: CASSPSETAFNYGYTF.

The genes are TRBV25-1 and TRBJ1-2, with D tentatively TRBD1 (6 bases). Germline CDR1 is MGHDK and CDR2 is SYGVNS. V gave up 6 bases and J gave up 4 bases, with 12 bases separating them. CDR3 size: 13 residues. The CDR3 reads CASSWGRGYGYTF. CDR3 DNA sequence: TGTGCCAGCAGCTGGGGCAGGGGCTATGGCTACACCTTC.

The J gene is TRBJ2-1, the V gene TRBV4-2; D may match TRBD1 or TRBD2 (5 bases each). Germline V gives CDR1 LGHNA, CDR2 YNFKEQ. CDR3 length: 16 residues. V was cut by 1 base and J by 8 bases, with 18 bases left in between. In DNA form, the CDR3 reads TGTGCCAGCAGCCAAGGGGGCCTAGAGGGAGTGCATGAGCAGTTCTTC. Protein product: CASSQGGLEGVHEQFF.

The V call is TRBV6-2 or TRBV6-3, the J call TRBJ2-7, with a tentative D call TRBD2 (5 bases). The J call may be incorrect, as the DNA end agrees better with TRBJ2-5. The CDR3 consists of 16 residues. Germline CDR1 and CDR2: MNHEY and SVGEGT. The CDR3 nucleotides are TGTGCCAGCAGTTACTCGTCTATCGGGGTTCGGGAGACCCAGTACTTC. It yields the protein CASSYSSIGVRETQYF.

This clonotype was counted many times. This chain joins TRBV29-1 and TRBJ2-7; 8 bases agree with TRBD1. The CDR3 loop spans 14 amino acids. V dropped 3 bases and J dropped 1; count of bases not matched to a gene: 5. Germline CDR1 SQVTM, CDR2 ANQGSEA. CDR3 coding DNA: TGCAGCGTTGACTCCGGGACAGGATCCTACGAGCAGTACTTC. The encoded protein is CSVDSGTGSYEQYF.

Regarding this clonotype: A much larger clone lies a single base off, so this may be a read error. This chain joins TRBV6-1 and TRBJ2-5; weak D call: TRBD2 (5 bases). Per the germline V gene, CDR1 is MNHNS and CDR2 is SASEGT. CDR3 length: 12 amino acids. CDR3 bases: TGTGCCAGCAGTGAAGATACAGATGAGCGGTTCTTC. This sequence encodes CASSEDTDERFF.

On this clonotype itself: Since a much larger clone is just one base distant, this may be a read error. This chain connects TRBV6-2 or TRBV6-3 to TRBJ1-2; D might be TRBD1 (5 bases). V was shortened by 2 bases and J by 4 bases, with 14 bases between the two germline ends. The CDR3 has 15 amino acids. Germline-derived CDR1 and CDR2 are MNHEY and SVGEGT. The CDR3, as DNA: TGTGCCAGCAGTTACCGCAGGGAGGTATTCTATGGCTACACCTTC. Its protein product is CASSYRREVFYGYTF.

J is TRBJ2-7 and V is TRBV19; weak D call: TRBD1 (6 bases). Germline loops: CDR1 LNHDA, CDR2 SQIVND (reference sequence). V lost 5 bases and J 4 bases, leaving 12 bases between the germline ends. The CDR3 sequence is 13 residues long. The CDR3 region has the DNA TGTGCCAGTAGTTTCCCGGACAGTTACGAGCAGTACTTC. It specifies CASSFPDSYEQYF.

This clonotype showed up many times. The gene calls are TRBV6-5 and TRBJ2-7; TRBD2 is a possible D gene (5 bases). The CDR3 spans 14 residues. Per the germline V gene, CDR1 is MNHEY and CDR2 is SVGAGI. V was shortened by 2 bases and J by 6 bases, with 14 bases between the two germline ends. Written as DNA, the CDR3 is TGTGCCAGCAGTTACCGTTCGAGGGTAGTCGAGCAGTACTTC. This gives the protein CASSYRSRVVEQYF.

The table lists this clonotype with many counts. The CDR3 DNA sequence: TGTGCCAGCAGCTTAGGGCAGGGTAACTACGAGCAGTACTTC. Its translation is CASSLGQGNYEQYF. The gene calls are TRBV11-2 and TRBJ2-7, with D tentatively TRBD1 (5 bases). Per the germline V gene, CDR1 is SGHAT and CDR2 is FQNNGV. CDR3 length equals 14 residues. V lost 1 base and J lost 3, with 10 bases in between.

To note about this clonotype: One junction end disagrees with the germline gene, perhaps due to a read error. V usage is TRBV11-1 and J usage is TRBJ2-2, with a possible D match to TRBD1 (6 bases). Germline lookup yields CDR1 SGHAT and CDR2 FQDESV (reference sequence). The CDR3 spans 13 residues. The CDR3 coding sequence is TGTGCCTGCAGCAAGATGGGGGCCGGCGAGCTGTTTTTT. It codes for CACSKMGAGELFF.

This sequence joins TRBV28 and TRBJ1-5, with D possibly matching TRBD1 (5 bases). The CDR3 contains 15 residues. Trimming stripped 7 bases from V and 7 bases from J, with 20 bases between. Germline CDR1 reads MDHEN; CDR2 reads SYDVKM. The CDR3 bases are TGTGCCAGCACCACACCGGGGGGATTGGGACAGCCCCAGCATTTT. Its protein product is CASTTPGGLGQPQHF.

The sample holds one count of this clonotype. The V call is TRBV6-5, the J call TRBJ1-2, with TRBD1 matching 8 bases. Germline CDR1 reads MNHEY; CDR2 reads SVGAGI. Trimming cost V 0 bases and J 7 bases; bases outside gene matches: 7. This CDR3 has 15 amino acids. The CDR3 region has the DNA TGTGCCAGCAGTTACTCAACAGGGGGTGTCTGTGGCTACACCTTC. Translated, it gives CASSYSTGGVCGYTF.

The CDR3 region is CASSHGRGGYTF. CDR3 nucleotide sequence: TGTGCCAGCAGTCACGGCAGGGGTGGTTACACCTTC. This chain joins TRBV12-3 or TRBV12-4 and TRBJ1-2; a weak D match, TRBD1 (6 bases). Trimming took 5 bases from V and 11 from J, leaving 15 bases between them. There are 12 residues in the CDR3.

This clonotype was seen at least ten times. This chain uses TRBV15 with TRBJ2-7, with a weak D call TRBD1 (5 bases). Germline-derived CDR1 and CDR2 are LNHNV and YYDKDF (reference sequence). Trimming left V 0 bases short and J 3 bases short, with 12 bases between. The CDR3 consists of 15 residues. Written as DNA, the CDR3 is TGTGCCACCAGCAGAGAGGACAATTACCTCTACGAGCAGTACTTC. This sequence encodes CATSREDNYLYEQYF.

Remarks on this clonotype: Just one base apart from a much larger clone, this may be a read error. The rearrangement links TRBV12-3 or TRBV12-4 to TRBJ2-3; 9 nucleotides align to TRBD2. The junction had 17 bases not matched to a gene; V was cut back by 5 bases and J by 2 bases. CDR3 length: 19 amino acids. Here the CDR3 DNA reads TGTGCCAGCAGTCCCGGGACTAGCTGGAGGGCCGTTAACACAGATACGCAGTATTTT. Its protein is CASSPGTSWRAVNTDTQYF.

This sequence joins TRBV6-2 or TRBV6-3 and TRBJ2-7; possible D gene TRBD1, 6 bases. Germline V gene lookup returns CDR1 MNHEY and CDR2 SVGEGT. V was pared by 0 bases and J by 2 bases, with 17 bases between. The CDR3 has 17 residues. CDR3: CASSYSLFRGIPYEQYF. The CDR3 region has the DNA TGTGCCAGCAGTTACTCCCTCTTTAGGGGGATACCCTACGAGCAGTACTTC.